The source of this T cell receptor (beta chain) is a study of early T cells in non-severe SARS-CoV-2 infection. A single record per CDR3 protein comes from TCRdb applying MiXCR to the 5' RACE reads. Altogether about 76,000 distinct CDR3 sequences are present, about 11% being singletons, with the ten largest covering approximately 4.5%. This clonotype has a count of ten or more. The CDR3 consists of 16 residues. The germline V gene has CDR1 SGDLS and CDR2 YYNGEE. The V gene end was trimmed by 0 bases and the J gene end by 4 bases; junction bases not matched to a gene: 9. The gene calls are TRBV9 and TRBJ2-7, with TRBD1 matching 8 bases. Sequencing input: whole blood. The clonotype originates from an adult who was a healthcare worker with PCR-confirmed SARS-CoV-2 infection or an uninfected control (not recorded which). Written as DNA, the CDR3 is TGTGCCAGCAGCGTAGGATTAGGACAGGGAGAATACGAGCAGTACTTC. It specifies CASSVGLGQGEYEQYF. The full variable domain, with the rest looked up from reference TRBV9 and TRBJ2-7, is DSGVTQTPKHLITATGQRVTLRCSPRSGDLSVYWYQQSLDQGLQFLIQYYNGEERAKGNILERFSAQQFPDLHSELNLSSLELGDSALYFCASSVGLGQGEYEQYFGPGTRLTVT.